The rows below give T cell receptor beta chains drawn from one sample of a study of T cell responses to AZD1222 COVID-19 vaccine. Assay used: immunoSEQ multiplex PCR; TCRdb lists only in-frame clones, some missing. The profile shows roughly 120,000 clones, about 90% of them singletons. This specimen was peripheral blood, taken 28 days after the second AZD1222 dose. The receptors were sampled from an adult who received the AZD1222 COVID-19 vaccine. CDR3s leave out the opening cysteine and the closing phenylalanine or tryptophan. A D gene is named only where the DNA matches it firmly.

v_call	d_call	j_call	cdr3_aa
TRBV11-2	TRBD2	TRBJ2-5	ASSRGGYQETQY
TRBV11-2	NA	TRBJ2-7	ASSLGTPTYEQY
TRBV2	NA	TRBJ1-2	ASSVRSGGYT
TRBV29-1	NA	TRBJ2-4	SVARAIAKNIQY
TRBV24-1	NA	TRBJ2-7	ATSDPRAHEQY
TRBV6-5	NA	TRBJ1-1	ASSYRAILNTEAF
TRBV2	NA	TRBJ1-1	ASRTEVNTEAF
TRBV27	NA	TRBJ2-4	ASSLDGGKNIQY
TRBV6-2/TRBV6-3	TRBD1	TRBJ1-5	ASSYPGQESHSNQPQH
TRBV28	TRBD1	TRBJ1-2	ASVRDRGVTYGYT
TRBV18	TRBD1	TRBJ1-1	ASSPGQGKGTEAF